Listed below are T cell receptor beta chains from one sample, sequenced in a study of T cells in Graves' hyperthyroidism and ophthalmopathy. TCRdb analysed the multiplex PCR reads with MiXCR anew, one entry per CDR3 protein. The sample shows 500,000 to 600,000 distinct CDR3 sequences, about half of them seen only once. The source material was peripheral blood or thyroid tissue (not recorded which). Every receptor here comes from a woman younger than 30 with Graves' hyperthyroidism. CDR3s include the opening cysteine and the closing phenylalanine or tryptophan. Fields, in order: CDR3 protein, CDR3 DNA, V gene, J gene, D gene, clone size. A D gene is named only where the DNA matches it firmly. Clone size appears in some rows only: once, few, many, or a class for an expanded clone.

CDR3: CASSPILGTEHTGELFF; DNA: TGTGCCAGCAGCCCCATCCTCGGGACAGAGCACACCGGGGAGCTGTTTTTT; V: TRBV5-4; J: TRBJ2-2; D: TRBD1; size: many
CDR3: CASSPDAASGYEQYF; DNA: TGTGCCAGCAGCCCTGACGCGGCTAGCGGATACGAGCAGTACTTC; V: TRBV5-6; J: TRBJ2-7; D: TRBD2; size: many
CDR3: CATSDTGTAGYTF; DNA: TGTGCCACCAGTGACACCGGGACAGCGGGCTACACCTTC; V: TRBV24-1; J: TRBJ1-2; D: TRBD1; size: once
CDR3: CASSLRGRGGEKLFF; DNA: TGTGCCAGCAGTTTAAGGGGGAGGGGTGGTGAAAAACTGTTTTTT; V: TRBV12-3/TRBV12-4; J: TRBJ1-4; D: NA; size: many
CDR3: CASHRQGQLQETQYF; DNA: TGTGCCAGCCACAGACAGGGACAGCTCCAAGAGACCCAGTACTTC; V: TRBV18; J: TRBJ2-5; D: TRBD1; size: many
CDR3: CASSYSGQGFEQYF; DNA: TGTGCCAGCAGTTACTCGGGACAGGGTTTCGAGCAGTACTTC; V: TRBV6-2/TRBV6-3; J: TRBJ2-7; D: TRBD1; size: many
CDR3: CASSDLGLAGRYEQYF; DNA: TGTGCCAGCAGTGATTTGGGACTAGCGGGGCGCTACGAGCAGTACTTC; V: TRBV2; J: TRBJ2-7; D: TRBD2; size: many
CDR3: CATARPGAGELFF; DNA: TGTGCCACCGCTAGGCCAGGCGCCGGGGAGCTGTTTTTT; V: TRBV24-1; J: TRBJ2-2; D: NA; size: few
CDR3: CASSEVGGSPLHF; DNA: TGTGCCAGCAGTGAAGTTGGGGGATCACCCCTCCACTTT; V: TRBV2; J: TRBJ1-6; D: NA; size: many
CDR3: CASSLLRNYEQYF; DNA: TGCGCCAGCAGCTTGTTAAGGAACTACGAGCAGTACTTC; V: TRBV5-1; J: TRBJ2-7; D: NA; size: many
CDR3: CSARDATSGGEQYF; DNA: TGCAGTGCTAGAGATGCGACTAGCGGGGGCGAGCAGTACTTC; V: TRBV20-1; J: TRBJ2-7; D: TRBD2; size: NA
CDR3: CASTRLDREAETQYF; DNA: TGTGCCAGCACTCGACTCGACAGGGAAGCGGAGACCCAGTACTTC; V: TRBV6-5; J: TRBJ2-5; D: TRBD1; size: NA
CDR3: CASYDTGHLNQPQHF; DNA: TGTGCCAGCTACGATACGGGACACTTAAATCAGCCCCAGCATTTT; V: TRBV19; J: TRBJ1-5; D: NA; size: many
CDR3: CASSLGQGEFF; DNA: TGCGCCAGCAGCTTAGGACAGGGGGAGTTCTTC; V: TRBV5-1; J: TRBJ2-5; D: TRBD1; size: NA
CDR3: CASSELGTGTYEQYF; DNA: TGTGCCAGCAGTGAATTGGGGACAGGGACCTACGAGCAGTACTTC; V: TRBV25-1; J: TRBJ2-7; D: TRBD1; size: NA
CDR3: CSAAGPPVDEQYF; DNA: TGCAGTGCTGCCGGACCGCCTGTAGACGAGCAGTACTTC; V: TRBV20-1; J: TRBJ2-7; D: NA; size: many
CDR3: CASTPEGQGGTGELFF; DNA: TGTGCCAGCACCCCCGAGGGACAGGGAGGTACCGGGGAGCTGTTTTTT; V: TRBV12-3/TRBV12-4; J: TRBJ2-2; D: TRBD1; size: many
CDR3: CASRLAANTGELSW; DNA: TGTGCCAGCAGACTAGCGGCGAACACCGGGGAGCTGTCTTGG; V: TRBV6-4; J: TRBJ2-2; D: TRBD2; size: NA
CDR3: CASRLTGATEAFF; DNA: TGTGCCAGCAGGTTGACAGGCGCTACTGAAGCTTTCTTT; V: TRBV7-9; J: TRBJ1-1; D: NA; size: NA
CDR3: CACNPSGYMNTEAFF; DNA: TGTGCCTGCAATCCCTCGGGCTACATGAACACTGAAGCTTTCTTT; V: TRBV5-5; J: TRBJ1-1; D: NA; size: NA
CDR3: CSASGGRETSNTGELFF; DNA: TGCAGTGCCTCGGGGGGGCGGGAGACTTCGAACACCGGGGAGCTGTTTTTT; V: TRBV20-1; J: TRBJ2-2; D: TRBD2; size: NA
CDR3: CASRRKAGASTDTQYF; DNA: TGTGCCAGCAGGAGAAAAGCGGGAGCTAGCACAGATACGCAGTATTTT; V: TRBV5-4; J: TRBJ2-3; D: TRBD2; size: few
CDR3: CASSVQRGNYGYTF; DNA: TGTGCCAGCAGCGTGCAAAGGGGGAACTACGGCTACACCTTC; V: TRBV2; J: TRBJ1-2; D: NA; size: once
CDR3: CASSFGVAYEQYF; DNA: TGCGCCAGCAGCTTCGGCGTAGCCTACGAGCAGTACTTC; V: TRBV5-1; J: TRBJ2-7; D: NA; size: many
CDR3: CASSQALDTSARIHGYTF; DNA: TGTGCCAGCAGCCAAGCTTTGGATACAAGTGCCCGTATACATGGCTACACCTTC; V: TRBV14; J: TRBJ1-2; D: NA; size: few
CDR3: CASSSGAKATEAFF; DNA: TGTGCCAGCAGCTCCGGGGCCAAGGCCACTGAAGCTTTCTTT; V: TRBV3-1; J: TRBJ1-1; D: NA; size: many
CDR3: CASRGGGPITEAFF; DNA: TGTGCCAGCAGAGGTGGGGGTCCGATCACTGAAGCTTTCTTT; V: TRBV7-9; J: TRBJ1-1; D: NA; size: many
CDR3: CASSEPTGGDIETQYF; DNA: TGTGCCAGCAGTGAGCCGACGGGGGGCGATATCGAGACCCAGTACTTC; V: TRBV2; J: TRBJ2-5; D: NA; size: NA
CDR3: CASTPGIGYEQYF; DNA: TGTGCCAGCACCCCAGGGATAGGCTACGAGCAGTACTTC; V: TRBV7-9; J: TRBJ2-7; D: NA; size: many
CDR3: CASSPGQGIYGYTF; DNA: TGTGCCAGTAGCCCTGGACAGGGGATCTATGGCTACACCTTC; V: TRBV19; J: TRBJ1-2; D: TRBD1; size: many
CDR3: CASSPPDYSSTDTQYF; DNA: TGTGCCAGCAGTCCCCCGGACTATTCTAGCACAGATACGCAGTATTTT; V: TRBV28; J: TRBJ2-3; D: NA; size: few
CDR3: CASSLGAGSGEQYF; DNA: TGTGCCAGCAGCTTAGGAGCCGGGAGTGGTGAGCAGTACTTC; V: TRBV7-9; J: TRBJ2-7; D: NA; size: many
CDR3: CASSVASGKGYEQYF; DNA: TGTGCCAGCAGCGTAGCTAGCGGGAAGGGCTACGAGCAGTACTTC; V: TRBV9; J: TRBJ2-7; D: TRBD2; size: many
CDR3: CASSLEVATAFF; DNA: TGTGCCAGCAGCTTAGAAGTGGCGACGGCTTTCTTT; V: TRBV7-9; J: TRBJ1-1; D: NA; size: many
CDR3: CASSPPDVPVEQYF; DNA: TGTGCCAGCAGTCCTCCGGATGTGCCTGTGGAGCAGTACTTC; V: TRBV27; J: TRBJ2-7; D: NA; size: many
CDR3: CASSLVVDRDVLREQYF; DNA: TGTGCCAGCAGCTTAGTGGTTGACAGGGACGTCCTACGAGAGCAGTACTTC; V: TRBV11-2; J: TRBJ2-7; D: TRBD1; size: NA